The next 23 T cell receptor beta chains were all read from a single sample in a study of cytomegalovirus exposure and HLA in healthy donors. Vbeta (60) and Jbeta (13) primers were used in the PCR. Here immunoSEQ multiplex PCR was the method, and the copy in TCRdb shows in-frame clones only, minus some. There are approximately 290,000 clones in the sample; 80% occur only once, and 0.3% to 0.35% lies in the top ten. Sequencing input: PBMCs. Source of these receptors: a girl aged 2-15 years in good health and CMV-seronegative.

This rearrangement joins TRBV7-9 to TRBJ1-6; tentative D call: TRBD1 (6 bases). The CDR3 spans 15 residues. Germline V CDR1 and CDR2: SEHNR, FQNEAQ (reference sequence). V was shortened by 2 bases and J by 7 bases, with 12 bases between the two germline ends. The CDR3 DNA is TGTGCCAGCAGCTTACAGGGGAGCGCGAATTCACCCCTCCACTTT. Protein: CASSLQGSANSPLHF.

The chain combines TRBV7-6 with TRBJ2-2, with D perhaps matching TRBD1 (6 bases). The CDR3 contains 15 residues. Germline CDR1 SGHVS, CDR2 FNYEAQ. The V end lost 1 base, the J end lost 4 bases, and 10 bases lay between the germline ends. The CDR3 DNA is TGTGCCAGCAGCTTAGAGGTCAGGGGCACCGGGGAGCTGTTTTTT. Protein product: CASSLEVRGTGELFF.

Comment on this clone: The same CDR3 arises from other DNA sequences in this sample as well. The chain employs TRBV2 and TRBJ2-7, with D tentatively TRBD1 (6 bases). The germline V and J ends were trimmed by 8 bases and 1 base, with 9 bases remaining between them. The germline V gene encodes CDR1 SNHLY and CDR2 FYNNEI. There are 12 residues in the CDR3. CDR3 DNA sequence: TGTGCCAGCCGAGGGGGTTCCTACGAGCAGTACTTC. Protein: CASRGGSYEQYF.

The chain has TRBV27 and TRBJ1-1; 7 bases match TRBD1. V lost 5 bases and J lost 3; bases outside the gene matches: 9. The CDR3 runs to 15 residues. Germline CDR1 reads MNHEY; CDR2 reads SMNVEV (reference sequence). The CDR3 loop reads CASSLLTGSYTEAFF. Written as DNA, the CDR3 is TGTGCCAGCAGTCTATTGACAGGGAGCTACACTGAAGCTTTCTTT.

The chain employs TRBV19 and TRBJ2-7, with TRBD2 matching 8 bases. Germline V lookup: CDR1 LNHDA, CDR2 SQIVND (reference sequence). V shed 3 bases and J 3 bases; nucleotides not matched to a gene: 4. This CDR3 has 14 residues. The CDR3 nucleotides are TGTGCCAGTAGTATTATCGGGGGGGTCTACGAGCAGTACTTC. Encoded protein: CASSIIGGVYEQYF.

The rearrangement joins TRBV28 to TRBJ1-1; 8 bases align to TRBD1. V trimming: 3 bases; J trimming: 1 base; junction bases outside the gene matches: 4. This CDR3 has 15 amino acids. Germline-derived CDR1 and CDR2 are MDHEN and SYDVKM. The chain's CDR3 is CASSFSGGANTEAFF. CDR3 nucleotides: TGTGCCAGCAGTTTCTCAGGGGGCGCGAACACTGAAGCTTTCTTT.

The chain employs TRBV30 and TRBJ1-2, with D hard to call. The CDR3 extends over 16 amino acids. V was clipped by 0 bases and J by 5 bases, with 19 bases between them. The germline CDR1 and CDR2 sequences are GTSNPN and SVGIG (reference sequence). CDR3 DNA sequence: TGTGCCTGGAGTGTTTGTCCCGGTTGCTACCCTTATGGCTACACCTTC. As protein: CAWSVCPGCYPYGYTF.

In this sample, this clone turned up a few times. The CDR3 loop reads CASSSKVASGKVTGELFF. For the CDR3, the DNA is TGTGCCAGCAGCTCCAAGGTGGCTAGCGGGAAGGTAACCGGGGAGCTGTTTTTT. This chain links TRBV9 with TRBJ2-2; 9 bases map to TRBD2. Germline assignment: CDR1 SGDLS and CDR2 YYNGEE. The CDR3 contains 18 residues. The J segment lost 5 bases and the V segment lost 4 bases, leaving 15 bases of the junction unmatched.

This clone was picked up a small number of times. The chain's CDR3 is CASSVDWGLSGNTIYF. CDR3 nucleotide sequence: TGTGCCAGCAGCGTAGACTGGGGCCTCTCTGGAAACACCATATATTTT. The chain couples TRBV9 to TRBJ1-3; possible D gene TRBD1, 5 bases. The CDR3 runs to 16 residues. Germline assignment: CDR1 SGDLS and CDR2 YYNGEE. V was cut by 0 bases and J by 0 bases, with 10 bases left in between.

The chain employs TRBV5-4 and TRBJ2-3; TRBD1 agrees at 11 bases. With V trimmed by 6 bases and J by 5 bases, 11 bases remained unmatched. The length of the CDR3 is 16 residues. CDR1 SGHNT and CDR2 YYREEE come from the germline V gene (reference sequence). The CDR3 reads CASNYPGTGGGDTQYF. The CDR3 coding sequence is TGTGCCAGCAACTATCCCGGGACAGGGGGTGGAGATACGCAGTATTTT.

CDR3 DNA sequence: TGCGCCAGCAGCTTGGGGGCGGACAGGGCAGATACGCAGTATTTT. It specifies CASSLGADRADTQYF. The rearrangement joins TRBV5-1 to TRBJ2-3; 8 bases map to TRBD1. Germline V CDR1 and CDR2: SGHRS, YFSETQ. The length of the CDR3 is 15 residues. The V and J ends lost 0 bases and 4 bases, in that order; junction bases with no gene match: 4.

The V and J genes are TRBV7-3 and TRBJ2-7; 12 bases fit TRBD2. With V trimmed by 2 bases and J by 4 bases, 3 bases remained unmatched. The CDR3 totals 15 residues. The germline gives CDR1 SGHTA, CDR2 FQGTGA. The DNA for the CDR3 is TGTGCCAGCAGCTTAGGACTAGCGGGAACTTACGAGCAGTACTTC. Translation gives CASSLGLAGTYEQYF.

The CDR3 DNA is TGTGCCAGCATGACCTTAGGAGGTAATGAGCAGTTCTTC. Amino acid sequence: CASMTLGGNEQFF. The chain couples TRBV5-4 to TRBJ2-1; the D gene is possibly TRBD2 (5 bases). The CDR3 loop spans 13 amino acids. Germline V CDR1 and CDR2: SGHNT, YYREEE (reference sequence). The V and J ends lost 6 bases and 7 bases respectively, with 14 bases between them. Full variable domain (rest looked up from reference TRBV5-4 and TRBJ2-1): ETGVTQSPTHLIKTRGQQVTLRCSSQSGHNTVSWYQQALGQGPQFIFQYYREEENGRGNFPPRFSGLQFPNYSSELNVNALELDDSALYLCASMTLGGNEQFFGPGTRLTVL.

The chain joins TRBV4-1 to TRBJ2-1; 11 bases map to TRBD2. V trimming: 2 bases; J trimming: 2 bases; junction bases outside the gene matches: 2. Germline V CDR1 and CDR2: MGHRA, YSYEKL. This CDR3 contains 16 residues. This chain's CDR3 is CASSQSSGGAYNEQFF. CDR3 in DNA: TGCGCCAGCAGCCAAAGTAGCGGGGGGGCCTACAATGAGCAGTTCTTC.

This rearrangement joins TRBV5-6 to TRBJ1-2, with D hard to call. Germline CDR1 reads SGHDT; CDR2 reads YYEEEE. This CDR3 has 12 residues. V lost 4 bases to trimming and J lost 8 bases, with 12 bases between them. The CDR3 DNA reads TGTGCCAGCAGCCTACCGAGCATGGGCTACACCTTC. This encodes CASSLPSMGYTF. Full variable domain (missing parts from reference TRBV5-6 and TRBJ1-2): DAGVTQSPTHLIKTRGQQVTLRCSPKSGHDTVSWYQQALGQGPQFIFQYYEEEERQRGNFPDRFSGHQFPNYSSELNVNALLLGDSALYLCASSLPSMGYTFGSGTRLTVV.

The chain employs TRBV2 and TRBJ1-2; 8 nucleotides match TRBD1. Trimming took 3 bases from V and 9 from J; bases not matched to a gene: 3. There are 12 residues in the CDR3. The germline CDR1 and CDR2 sequences are SNHLY and FYNNEI. CDR3 sequence reads: CASSETGARYTF. The CDR3 DNA is TGTGCCAGCAGTGAGACAGGGGCCCGCTACACCTTC.

The rearrangement joins TRBV4-1 to TRBJ1-2; TRBD1 matches 7 bases. The CDR3 totals 15 residues. Germline V CDR1 and CDR2: MGHRA, YSYEKL. V was clipped by 4 bases and J by 4 bases; unmatched bases: 9. The CDR3 coding sequence is TGCGCCAGCAGCCTCCGGGACAGAGACAGCTATGGCTACACCTTC. Its protein is CASSLRDRDSYGYTF.

The chain combines TRBV27 with TRBJ2-5, with 11 bases lining up with TRBD1. V was pared by 4 bases and J by 3 bases, with 4 bases of the junction left unmatched. CDR3 length: 15 residues. Germline V CDR1 and CDR2: MNHEY, SMNVEV (reference sequence). CDR3 sequence reads: CASSWDRGGKETQYF. The CDR3 nucleotides are TGTGCCAGCAGTTGGGACAGGGGGGGCAAAGAGACCCAGTACTTC.

This chain connects TRBV7-9 to TRBJ2-1; 14 nucleotides match TRBD2. J was trimmed by 6 bases and V by 8 bases; bases with no gene match: 6. CDR1 is SEHNR, CDR2 FQNEAQ, per germline (reference sequence). The CDR3 spans 15 residues. The CDR3 loop is CASGGGLAGANEQFF. The CDR3 DNA is TGTGCCAGCGGGGGGGGACTAGCGGGGGCCAATGAGCAGTTCTTC.

The genes are TRBV18 and TRBJ2-1; D unresolved. Looked up from germline, CDR1 is KGHSH and CDR2 is LQKENI. V was shortened by 1 base and J by 6 bases, with 16 bases between the two germline ends. This CDR3 has 16 residues. The CDR3 sequence: CASSPRFDTPLNEQFF. In DNA, the CDR3 is TGTGCCAGCTCACCACGCTTTGATACTCCACTCAATGAGCAGTTCTTC.

The DNA for the CDR3 is TGTGCCAGCAGTTCTACTAGCGGGGGTACGCAGTATTTT. Its translation: CASSSTSGGTQYF. The V and J genes are TRBV13 and TRBJ2-3; TRBD2 aligns across 11 bases. The V and J ends lost 6 bases and 8 bases, in that order; junction bases with no gene match: 4. The germline V gene encodes CDR1 PRHDT and CDR2 FYEKMQ (reference sequence). This CDR3 has 13 amino acids.

The chain recombines TRBV27 with TRBJ2-1; TRBD2 aligns across 12 bases. There are 13 residues in the CDR3. CDR1 is MNHEY, CDR2 SMNVEV, per germline (reference sequence). With V trimmed by 10 bases and J by 7 bases, 5 bases remained unmatched. CDR3 protein: CATIGLAGNEQFF. The CDR3 bases are TGTGCCACAATAGGACTAGCGGGGAATGAGCAGTTCTTC.

The chain joins TRBV27 to TRBJ1-5, with D possibly being TRBD1 (6 bases). This CDR3 spans 15 amino acids. Germline lookup yields CDR1 MNHEY and CDR2 SMNVEV (reference sequence). V lost 5 bases to trimming and J lost 3 bases, with 14 bases between them. The CDR3 sequence: CASSLLGQFNQPQHF. CDR3 coding DNA: TGTGCCAGCAGTCTTCTCGGACAGTTCAATCAGCCCCAGCATTTT.